This T cell receptor (beta chain) is from a study of T cells in Graves' hyperthyroidism and ophthalmopathy. Findings and caveats of the study: Expanded thyroid clonotypes (above 0.001) were mostly also found in blood.

Researchers defined stable Graves' hyperthyroidism as no ophthalmopathy progression within 18 months. Any patient presenting with uncontrolled infection, other autoimmune disease, pregnancy or lactation was left out. Every diagnosis used clinical symptoms, serum thyroxine and TRAb, thyroid ultrasound and orbital computed tomography. The junction had 1 base not matched to a gene; V was cut back by 0 bases and J by 10 bases. CDR3 length equals 14 residues. The V gene's germline CDR1 is SGHTA and CDR2 FQGNSA. The CDR3 regions of TCR beta were amplified from RNA transcripts. Using the HTBI primer set, a first-round RT-PCR was run on the TCR CDR3. TCRdb ran MiXCR on the multiplex PCR reads and lists one entry per CDR3 protein. The data show over 650,000 distinct CDR3 sequences, about 16% seen once. This clonotype was detected many times. Its matching antigen is unknown.

The receptor comes from a man younger than 35 with Graves' hyperthyroidism. This sequence joins TRBV7-2 and TRBJ2-1, with TRBD2 matching 12 bases. The sequencing sample was made of blood. The CDR3 here is CASSLALAGGEQFF. The DNA of the CDR3 is TGTGCCAGCAGCTTAGCGCTAGCGGGGGGGGAGCAGTTCTTC.